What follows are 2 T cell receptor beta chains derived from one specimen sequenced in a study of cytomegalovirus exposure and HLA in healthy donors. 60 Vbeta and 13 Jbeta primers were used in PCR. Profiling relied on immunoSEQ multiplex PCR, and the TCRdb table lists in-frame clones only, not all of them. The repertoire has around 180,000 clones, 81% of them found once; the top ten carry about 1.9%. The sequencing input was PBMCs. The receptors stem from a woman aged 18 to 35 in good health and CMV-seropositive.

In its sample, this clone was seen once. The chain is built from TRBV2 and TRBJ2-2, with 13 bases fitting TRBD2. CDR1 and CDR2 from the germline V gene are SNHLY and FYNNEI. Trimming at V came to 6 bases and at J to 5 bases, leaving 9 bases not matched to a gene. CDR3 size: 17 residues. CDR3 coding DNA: TGTGCCAGCAGGGGACTAGCGGGGTCGTTGAGGACCGGGGAGCTGTTTTTT. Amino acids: CASRGLAGSLRTGELFF.

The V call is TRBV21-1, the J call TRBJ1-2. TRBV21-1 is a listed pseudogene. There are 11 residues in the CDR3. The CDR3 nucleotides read TGTGCCAGCAGCAAAAACTGGGGCTACACCTTC. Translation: CASSKNWGYTF.